Presented here are 14 T cell receptor beta chains from one specimen sequenced in a study of T cell changes during pregnancy in multiple sclerosis. TCRdb's table, derived via immunoSEQ multiplex PCR, lists solely in-frame clones and lacks some. Among 90,000 or so clones listed, approximately 90% were seen once. This sample comprised peripheral blood, obtained before pregnancy. The receptors were sampled from a female donor with multiple sclerosis, enrolled in a pregnancy study.

V and J are TRBV7-6 and TRBJ1-2, with 8 nucleotides matching TRBD1. Trimming took 2 bases from V and 8 from J; bases not matched to a gene: 4. The CDR3 extends over 13 amino acids. CDR1 is SGHVS and CDR2 is FNYEAQ in the germline V gene. As DNA, the CDR3 is TGTGCCAGCAGCTTACCAGGGGGCAACGGCTACACCTTC. It translates to CASSLPGGNGYTF.

The CDR3 here is CASSLGGTDTYEQYF. The DNA of the CDR3 is TGTGCCAGCAGCTTGGGCGGGACAGACACCTACGAGCAGTACTTC. The gene calls are TRBV11-3 and TRBJ2-7, with D possibly being TRBD1 (7 bases). Trimming took off 3 bases at V and 2 bases at J, with 14 bases between the two ends. The CDR3 totals 15 residues. Per the germline V gene, CDR1 is SGHNT and CDR2 is YENEEA.

CDR3 region: CASSPGSSGKNQPQHF. CDR3 coding DNA: TGTGCCAGCAGCCCGGGCAGTTCAGGGAAGAATCAGCCCCAGCATTTT. The chain links TRBV7-2 to TRBJ1-5, with D perhaps matching TRBD1 (5 bases). CDR1 SGHTA and CDR2 FQGNSA come from the germline V gene. V was clipped by 5 bases and J by 4 bases, with 18 bases between them. The CDR3 has 16 residues. The complete variable domain, with remaining parts taken from reference TRBV7-2 and TRBJ1-5, reads GAGVSQSPSNKVTEKGKDVELRCDPISGHTALYWYRQSLGQGLEFLIYFQGNSAPDKSGLPSDRFSAERTGGSVSTLTIQRTQQEDSAVYLCASSPGSSGKNQPQHFGDGTRLSIL.

This rearrangement joins TRBV19 to TRBJ1-5; D is possibly TRBD1 (6 bases). CDR1 and CDR2 from the germline V gene are LNHDA and SQIVND (reference sequence). V was clipped by 8 bases and J by 6 bases, with 17 bases between them. The CDR3 consists of 14 residues. CDR3 sequence reads: CASGRAGASQPQHF. DNA for the CDR3: TGTGCCAGTGGCCGGGCAGGGGCGAGTCAGCCCCAGCATTTT.

This chain connects TRBV7-2 to TRBJ2-5, with 9 bases aligning to TRBD1. The V and J ends lost 4 bases and 5 bases, in that order; junction bases with no gene match: 5. The CDR3 is 14 residues long. Germline V gene sequence: CDR1 SGHTA, CDR2 FQGNSA. The CDR3 loop is CASSSPGQGETQYF. CDR3 bases: TGTGCCAGCAGCTCACCGGGACAGGGTGAGACCCAGTACTTC.

The V and J genes are TRBV29-1 and TRBJ1-3; 10 bases line up with TRBD1. The germline V gene encodes CDR1 SQVTM and CDR2 ANQGSEA. J lost 1 base, V lost 3 bases, and 3 bases had no gene match. CDR3 length: 15 residues. For the CDR3, the DNA is TGCAGCGTTGATCCGGGACAGGGGTCTGGAAACACCATATATTTT. Translation: CSVDPGQGSGNTIYF.

The V and J genes are TRBV28 and TRBJ2-7, with TRBD2 matching over 8 bases. Losses at the gene ends were 5 bases for V and 3 bases for J; bases not matched to a gene: 3. The germline CDR1 and CDR2 sequences are MDHEN and SYDVKM. CDR3 length: 13 residues. The CDR3 protein is CASSPRGGYEQYF. DNA for the CDR3: TGTGCCAGCAGTCCCCGGGGGGGCTACGAGCAGTACTTC.

The chain uses TRBV2 and TRBJ1-4; D may be TRBD1 (6 bases). The germline gives CDR1 SNHLY, CDR2 FYNNEI. There are 17 residues in the CDR3. Trimming took off 0 bases at V and 6 bases at J, with 17 bases between the two ends. As DNA, the CDR3 is TGTGCCAGCAGTGAAGCAGAAAGACAGGCCCAGGATGAAAAACTGTTTTTT. This translates into CASSEAERQAQDEKLFF.

V gene TRBV7-9 combines with J gene TRBJ1-2, with D unclear. Trimming cost V 7 bases and J 3 bases, with 12 bases left between them. Per germline, CDR1 SEHNR and CDR2 FQNEAQ (reference sequence). The CDR3 spans 13 residues. CDR3 in amino acids: CASTPMVDYGYTF. The CDR3 DNA reads as TGTGCCAGCACCCCTATGGTGGACTATGGCTACACCTTC. The full variable domain, in which reference TRBV7-9 and TRBJ1-2 provide the parts outside the CDR3, is DTGVSQNPRHKITKRGQNVTFRCDPISEHNRLYWYRQTLGQGPEFLTYFQNEAQLEKSRLLSDRFSAERPKGSFSTLEIQRTEQGDSAMYLCASTPMVDYGYTFGSGTRLTVV.

This chain connects TRBV2 to TRBJ1-1; D is ambiguous. This CDR3 spans 13 amino acids. V was clipped by 10 bases and J by 4 bases, with 16 bases between them. Looked up from germline, CDR1 is SNHLY and CDR2 is FYNNEI. CDR3 region: CAITTHESTEAFF. The CDR3 DNA sequence: TGTGCCATCACTACGCACGAATCCACTGAAGCTTTCTTT.

J is TRBJ1-2 and V is TRBV27; D is perhaps TRBD1 (5 bases). V dropped 4 bases and J dropped 7 bases, with 7 bases sitting between them. Per germline, CDR1 MNHEY and CDR2 SMNVEV (reference sequence). CDR3 size: 11 residues. CDR3 residues: CASSWGVGYTF. Written as DNA, the CDR3 is TGTGCCAGCAGTTGGGGGGTTGGCTACACCTTC.

V gene TRBV15 combines with J gene TRBJ2-7; D is ambiguous. In germline, CDR1 is LNHNV, CDR2 YYDKDF (reference sequence). The ends were cut back, 0 bases at V and 0 bases at J, with 9 bases in the middle. The CDR3 contains 15 residues. CDR3 in amino acids: CATSRDQISSYEQYF. The CDR3 nucleotides read TGTGCCACCAGCAGAGATCAGATAAGCTCCTACGAGCAGTACTTC.

The V gene is TRBV7-2, the J gene TRBJ2-5, with 11 nucleotides matching TRBD2. This CDR3 spans 16 amino acids. In germline, CDR1 is SGHTA, CDR2 FQGNSA. V shed 1 base, J shed 5 bases, and the junction held 6 bases outside the gene matches. The CDR3 DNA follows: TGTGCCAGCAGCTTAGGACTAGCGGGGATCGGGGAGACCCAGTACTTC. Translating it yields CASSLGLAGIGETQYF. The full variable domain, with the rest looked up from reference TRBV7-2 and TRBJ2-5, is GAGVSQSPSNKVTEKGKDVELRCDPISGHTALYWYRQSLGQGLEFLIYFQGNSAPDKSGLPSDRFSAERTGGSVSTLTIQRTQQEDSAVYLCASSLGLAGIGETQYFGPGTRLLVL.

This chain joins TRBV5-1 and TRBJ2-7; 8 bases line up with TRBD1. The CDR3 has 14 amino acids. V lost 3 bases and J lost 3; bases outside the gene matches: 5. CDR1 and CDR2 from the germline V gene are SGHRS and YFSETQ. The CDR3 spells CASSSGTGLYEQYF. The CDR3 DNA sequence: TGCGCCAGCAGCTCCGGGACAGGCCTCTACGAGCAGTACTTC.